This T cell receptor beta chain was recorded in a study of blood T cell repertoires in COVID-19. Germline CDR1 reads LNHDA; CDR2 reads SQIVND (reference sequence). There are 15 residues in the CDR3. Unmatched junction bases numbered 5, after V lost 3 bases and J lost 7 bases. Some clones are missing from TCRdb's copy, which holds only in-frame ones; the method was immunoSEQ multiplex PCR. The data contain some 79,000 clones, 80% to 90% of them seen just once; the ten biggest clones take up approximately 15%. The sequenced sample consisted of peripheral blood. The sequence derives from a man in his sixties or seventies with active or convalescent COVID-19. The rearrangement joins TRBV19 to TRBJ2-7, with 14 bases fitting TRBD2. The CDR3 coding sequence is TGTGCCAGTAGTATTTCGACTAGCGGGAGGGATGAGCAGTACTTC. This encodes CASSISTSGRDEQYF.